A selection of T cell receptor beta chains follows, all from one sample in a study of T cell repertoires and Cas9 in healthy adults. TCRdb keeps only in-frame clones here, not all; method: immunoSEQ multiplex PCR. The sample has 20,000 to 25,000 clones; about nine tenths are singletons. Specimen: CD4+ effector T cells (CD127+, CD25-, CD137-, CD154-) from PBMCs; culture status not recorded. The receptors derive from a human donor in good health. Each CDR3 is given with its conserved first and last residue. Each record gives: clone size, V gene, J gene, D gene, CDR3 DNA, CDR3 protein. D genes are given only for firm matches. Rows may omit the clone size; those that give it use once, few, many or a size class.

NA	TRBV6-4	TRBJ1-6	NA	TGTGCCAGCAGTGACGGGACCCGGGGCCTTAGGTCACCCCTCCACTTT	CASSDGTRGLRSPLHF
NA	TRBV30	TRBJ2-7	NA	TGTGCCTGGAGTGTACCCTCCCTTTACGAGCAGTACTTC	CAWSVPSLYEQYF
NA	TRBV10-3	TRBJ1-2	NA	TGTGCCATCAGCCACGACATGCCGGTTACCGAGAATGGCTACACCTTC	CAISHDMPVTENGYTF
NA	TRBV19	TRBJ1-1	NA	TGTGCCAGTAGTCCCTCGACAGGCTTTGTCGCTGAAGCTTTCTTT	CASSPSTGFVAEAFF
NA	TRBV7-2	TRBJ1-4	NA	TGTGCCAGCAGCTTAGGGCTGGGGCTGTTTTTT	CASSLGLGLFF
NA	TRBV10-2	TRBJ2-7	NA	TGCGCCAGCAGTGACTACCGGGACTTCTCCTACGAGCAGTACTTC	CASSDYRDFSYEQYF
NA	TRBV25-1	TRBJ2-5	TRBD2	TGTGCCAGCAGTGAATTAGGTCTAGCGGGGGAAATTGGGGAGACCCAGTACTTC	CASSELGLAGEIGETQYF
few	TRBV28	TRBJ2-4	NA	TGTGCCAGCAGTTCACCGCGGGATGGGGCCAAAAACATTCAGTACTTC	CASSSPRDGAKNIQYF
NA	TRBV11-2	TRBJ1-6	TRBD1	TGTGCCAGCAGCATTTCGGGACAGTCGGGTCCCCTCCACTTT	CASSISGQSGPLHF
NA	TRBV2	TRBJ2-7	TRBD1	TGTGCCAGCAGTAGACAGGGATCCTACGAGCAGTACTTC	CASSRQGSYEQYF
NA	TRBV10-3	TRBJ1-5	NA	TGTGCCATCAGTGGGGCGGGCACCAATCAGCCCCAGCATTTT	CAISGAGTNQPQHF
once	TRBV2	TRBJ2-7	NA	TGTGCCAGCAGTCTGTTCGGGGGGCCCACCTACGAGCAGTACTTC	CASSLFGGPTYEQYF
NA	TRBV25-1	TRBJ1-2	NA	TGTGCCAGCAGTGAACTGGCTGACTACTATGGCTACACCTTC	CASSELADYYGYTF
NA	TRBV27	TRBJ2-7	NA	TGTGCCAGCAGACTAACAGGGTCCTACGAGCAGTACTTC	CASRLTGSYEQYF
once	TRBV4-1	TRBJ2-5	NA	TGCGCCAGCAGCCAAGTGCTCACACTAGCTGGAAATCAAGAGACCCAGTACTTC	CASSQVLTLAGNQETQYF
NA	TRBV5-1	TRBJ2-7	TRBD1	TGCGCCAGCAGCCACGACAGGGTGGGGAACGAGCAGTACTTC	CASSHDRVGNEQYF
NA	TRBV5-1	TRBJ2-3	NA	TGCGCCAGCAGCTTGGGCCCGGAAAGCACAGATACGCAGTATTTT	CASSLGPESTDTQYF
NA	TRBV29-1	TRBJ1-1	NA	TGCAGCGTTCGTGAGGCACGTGAAGCTTTCTTT	CSVREAREAFF
NA	TRBV5-1	TRBJ2-1	TRBD1	TGCGCCAGCAGCCCAGGACAGGCCGGCAATGAGCAGTTCTTC	CASSPGQAGNEQFF
NA	TRBV7-3	TRBJ1-1	NA	TGTGCCAGCAGCTTGGAATTGAACACTGAAGCTTTCTTT	CASSLELNTEAFF
NA	TRBV21-1	TRBJ1-2	NA	TGTGCCAGCAGAAGGACAGTTCCCAACTATGGCTACACCTTC	CASRRTVPNYGYTF
NA	TRBV5-1	TRBJ1-1	NA	TGCGCCAGCAGCTTGACAGGGAACACTGAAGCTTTCTTT	CASSLTGNTEAFF
NA	TRBV5-6	TRBJ1-1	NA	TGTGCCAGCAGATCTTTCGACAGAATGAACACTGAAGCTTTCTTT	CASRSFDRMNTEAFF
NA	TRBV19	TRBJ2-1	TRBD1	TGTGCCAGTGGAGGGACAGGGGGCCTCAATGAGCAGTTCTTC	CASGGTGGLNEQFF
NA	TRBV7-9	TRBJ2-3	NA	TGTGCCAGCAGCTTAGTGGCCCCGAGCAACACAGATACGCAGTATTTT	CASSLVAPSNTDTQYF
NA	TRBV6-5	TRBJ1-2	NA	TGTGCCACCAGCCGCGGTGGGGCGGGGTACTATGGCTACACCTTC	CATSRGGAGYYGYTF
NA	TRBV5-1	TRBJ1-4	TRBD1	TGCGCCAGCAGCTTGGACAGGGGGAAGGAAAAACTGTTTTTT	CASSLDRGKEKLFF
NA	TRBV27	TRBJ1-5	NA	TGTGCCAGCAGTTTCGACAGGAATCGGCCCCAGCATTTT	CASSFDRNRPQHF
NA	TRBV7-8	TRBJ1-1	NA	TGTGCCAGCAGCTTAGGGTGGAGAAGGGCTCAAGCTGAAGCTTTCTTT	CASSLGWRRAQAEAFF
NA	TRBV9	TRBJ1-2	TRBD1	TGTGCCAGCACTACAGGGGCAGCAACCTATGGCTACACCTTC	CASTTGAATYGYTF
NA	TRBV6-1	TRBJ2-7	TRBD1	TGTGCCAGCAGTCAGACAGGGATCGAGCAGTACTTC	CASSQTGIEQYF
NA	TRBV7-6	TRBJ2-1	NA	TGTGCCAGCAGCTCGACAGAGCCCAACAATGAGCAGTTCTTC	CASSSTEPNNEQFF
NA	TRBV9	TRBJ1-1	NA	TGTGCCAGCAGCGTAGATCACGTCACTGAAGCTTTCTTT	CASSVDHVTEAFF
NA	TRBV20-1	TRBJ1-2	NA	TGCAGTGCTCACTCCGACAGTGTCTACACCTTC	CSAHSDSVYTF
NA	TRBV10-2	TRBJ2-1	NA	TGCGCCAGCAGCAAGTCGACAGGCAGGAGCGATGAGCAGTTCTTC	CASSKSTGRSDEQFF
NA	TRBV4-1	TRBJ1-6	NA	TGCGCCAGCAGCGCACCGGGACGACTAGTCGGTTCACCCCTCCACTTT	CASSAPGRLVGSPLHF
NA	TRBV7-2	TRBJ2-7	TRBD1	TGTGCCAGCAGCTCGTACAGGGGGAGCTCCTACGAGCAGTACTTC	CASSSYRGSSYEQYF
NA	TRBV18	TRBJ1-3	NA	TGTGCCAGCTCACCACCGGAGGCAAACACCATATATTTT	CASSPPEANTIYF
once	TRBV6-5	TRBJ1-4	NA	TGTGCCAGCAGTTACGGGAGAGGCCCAGGGAATGAAAAACTGTTTTTT	CASSYGRGPGNEKLFF
NA	TRBV4-2	TRBJ2-2	NA	TGTGCCAGCAGCCAAGGGACCCCGGGCACCGGGGAGCTGTTTTTT	CASSQGTPGTGELFF
NA	TRBV10-3	TRBJ2-7	NA	TGTGCCATCAGGTTACAGGGCTCCTACGAGCAGTACTTC	CAIRLQGSYEQYF
NA	TRBV15	TRBJ1-4	TRBD1	TGTGCCACCAGCAAAAGAACGACAGGGAATGAAAAACTGTTTTTT	CATSKRTTGNEKLFF
NA	TRBV6-5	TRBJ2-7	NA	TGTGCCAGCAGAGACACAAAGTTTGGTTACGGCGAGCAGTACTTC	CASRDTKFGYGEQYF
NA	TRBV7-3	TRBJ2-2	TRBD2	TGTGCCAGCAGCTTAATCTACCTAGCGGGGGTCCCTAACACCGGGGAGCTGTTTTTT	CASSLIYLAGVPNTGELFF
NA	TRBV7-2	TRBJ2-7	NA	TGTGCCAGCAGCTTATACTTCCCCCCTATGGACGAGCAGTACTTC	CASSLYFPPMDEQYF
NA	TRBV12-5	TRBJ1-3	NA	TGTGCTAGTGGTTTGGACAGGGTGGGAAACACCATATATTTT	CASGLDRVGNTIYF
once	TRBV18	TRBJ1-3	TRBD1	TGTGCCAGCTCACCACCCCCGGGACAGGGGAGCTCTGGAAACACCATATATTTT	CASSPPPGQGSSGNTIYF
NA	TRBV18	TRBJ2-7	NA	TGTGCCAGCTCACCAGGGGGCTACGAGCAGTACTTC	CASSPGGYEQYF
NA	TRBV30	TRBJ1-1	NA	TGTGCCTGGACCTTACCGGACGGGTTCACTGAAGCTTTCTTT	CAWTLPDGFTEAFF
NA	TRBV15	TRBJ1-5	NA	TGTGCCACCAGCAGAGATCAGGGGAATAGCAATCAGCCCCAGCATTTT	CATSRDQGNSNQPQHF
NA	TRBV12-5	TRBJ1-1	NA	TGTGCTAGTGGCCAACCCGGACTTTTAAACACTGAAGCTTTCTTT	CASGQPGLLNTEAFF
NA	TRBV2	TRBJ1-4	TRBD1	TGTGCCAGCAGTGAACAGGGACAGTCTAATGAAAAACTGTTTTTT	CASSEQGQSNEKLFF
NA	TRBV7-3	TRBJ2-5	NA	TGTGCCAGCAGCTCTAGGGGAGGTGGAGAGACCCAGTACTTC	CASSSRGGGETQYF